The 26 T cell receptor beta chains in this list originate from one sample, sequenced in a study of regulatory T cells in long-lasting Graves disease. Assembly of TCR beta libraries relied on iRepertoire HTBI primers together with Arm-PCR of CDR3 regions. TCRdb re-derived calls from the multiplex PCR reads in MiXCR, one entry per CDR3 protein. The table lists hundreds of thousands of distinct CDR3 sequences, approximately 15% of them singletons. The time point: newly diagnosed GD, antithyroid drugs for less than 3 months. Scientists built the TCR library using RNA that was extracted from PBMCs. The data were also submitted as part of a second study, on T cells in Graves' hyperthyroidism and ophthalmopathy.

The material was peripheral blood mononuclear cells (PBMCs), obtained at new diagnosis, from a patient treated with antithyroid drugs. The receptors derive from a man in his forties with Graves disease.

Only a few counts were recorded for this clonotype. The CDR3 nucleotides read TGTGCCAGCAGTGAAGTGGGGGTGAATGAAGAGCAGTTCTTC. Protein: CASSEVGVNEEQFF. The J gene is TRBJ2-1, the V gene TRBV2, with D perhaps being TRBD1 or TRBD2 (5 bases each). The CDR3 sequence is 14 residues long. CDR1 SNHLY and CDR2 FYNNEI come from the germline V gene. The germline V and J ends were trimmed by 1 base and 10 bases, with 14 bases remaining between them. The full variable domain, with the rest looked up from reference TRBV2 and TRBJ2-1, is EPEVTQTPSHQVTQMGQEVILRCVPISNHLYFYWYRQILGQKVEFLVSFYNNEISEKSEIFDDQFSVERPDGSNFTLKIRSTKLEDSAMYFCASSEVGVNEEQFFGPGTRLTVL.

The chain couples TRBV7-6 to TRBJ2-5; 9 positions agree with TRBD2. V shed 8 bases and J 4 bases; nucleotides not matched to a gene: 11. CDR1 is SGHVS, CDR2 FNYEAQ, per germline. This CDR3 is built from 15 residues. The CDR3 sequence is CASGWMISGGETQYF. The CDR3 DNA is TGTGCCAGCGGATGGATGATTAGCGGGGGAGAGACCCAGTACTTC.

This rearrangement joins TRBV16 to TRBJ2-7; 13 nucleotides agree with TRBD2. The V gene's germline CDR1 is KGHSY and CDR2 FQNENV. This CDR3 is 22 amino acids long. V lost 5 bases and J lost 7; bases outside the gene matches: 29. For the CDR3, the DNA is TGTGCCAGCAGCGGAGGGGGACGCGGACTAGCGGGGGTCGGAAGCTCCTACAATGAGCAGTACTTC. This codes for CASSGGGRGLAGVGSSYNEQYF.

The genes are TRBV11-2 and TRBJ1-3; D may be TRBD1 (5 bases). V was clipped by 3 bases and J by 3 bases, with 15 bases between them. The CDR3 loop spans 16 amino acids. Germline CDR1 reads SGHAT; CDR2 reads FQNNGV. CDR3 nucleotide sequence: TGTGCCAGCAGCTTGCCCCACGGGGGAGGTGGAAACACCATATATTTT. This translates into CASSLPHGGGGNTIYF.

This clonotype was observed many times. Here the CDR3 reads CASSDSDYNEQFF. In DNA form, the CDR3 reads TGTGCCAGCAGTGACTCAGATTACAATGAGCAGTTCTTC. The chain links TRBV2 to TRBJ2-1; D remains ambiguous. V lost 3 bases to trimming and J lost 4 bases, with 7 bases between them. The CDR3 has 13 amino acids. Germline CDR1 reads SNHLY; CDR2 reads FYNNEI.

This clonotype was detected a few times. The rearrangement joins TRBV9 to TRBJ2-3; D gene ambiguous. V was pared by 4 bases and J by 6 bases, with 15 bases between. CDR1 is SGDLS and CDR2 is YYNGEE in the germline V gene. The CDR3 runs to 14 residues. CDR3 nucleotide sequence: TGTGCCAGCAGCCCTCGGCAGACCTCGGATACGCAGTATTTT. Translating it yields CASSPRQTSDTQYF.

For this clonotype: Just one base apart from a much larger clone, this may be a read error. CDR3 nucleotides: TGTGCCAGCATCCTTACGGGGGGCGGAAACACCATATATTTT. It translates to CASILTGGGNTIYF. J is TRBJ1-3 and V is TRBV12-3 or TRBV12-4; possibly TRBD1 for D (6 bases). The V gene lost 7 bases and the J gene lost 4 bases, with 14 bases spanning the gap. This CDR3 is 14 amino acids long.

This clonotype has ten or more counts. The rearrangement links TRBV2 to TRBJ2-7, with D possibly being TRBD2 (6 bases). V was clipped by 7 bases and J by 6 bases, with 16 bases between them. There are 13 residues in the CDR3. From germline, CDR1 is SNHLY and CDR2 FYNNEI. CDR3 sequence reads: CASTPGLHLEQYF. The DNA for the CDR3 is TGTGCCAGCACCCCGGGACTGCATCTCGAGCAGTACTTC.

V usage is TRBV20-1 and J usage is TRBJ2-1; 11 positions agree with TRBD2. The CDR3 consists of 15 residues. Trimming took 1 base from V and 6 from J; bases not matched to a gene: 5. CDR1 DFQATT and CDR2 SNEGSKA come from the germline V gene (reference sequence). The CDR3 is CSARALAGGPNEQFF. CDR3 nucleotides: TGCAGTGCTAGAGCCTTAGCGGGGGGGCCCAATGAGCAGTTCTTC.

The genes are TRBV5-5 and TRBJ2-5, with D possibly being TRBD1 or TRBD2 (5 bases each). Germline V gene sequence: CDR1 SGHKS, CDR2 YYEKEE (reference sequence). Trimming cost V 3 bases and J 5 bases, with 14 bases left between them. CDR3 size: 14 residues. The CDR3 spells CASSSQGVYETQYF. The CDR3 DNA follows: TGTGCCAGCAGCTCGCAGGGAGTTTACGAGACCCAGTACTTC.

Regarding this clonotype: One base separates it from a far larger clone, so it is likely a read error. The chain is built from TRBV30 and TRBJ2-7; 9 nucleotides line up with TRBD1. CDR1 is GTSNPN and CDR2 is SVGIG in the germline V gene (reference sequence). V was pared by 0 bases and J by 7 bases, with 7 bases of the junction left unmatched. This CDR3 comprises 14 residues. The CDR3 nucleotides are TGTGCCTGGAGTGTGGACAGGGGATTAGATGAGCAGTACTTC. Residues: CAWSVDRGLDEQYF. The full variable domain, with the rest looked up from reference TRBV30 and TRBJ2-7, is SQTIHQWPATLVQPVGSPLSLECTVEGTSNPNLYWYRQAAGRGLQLLFYSVGIGQISSEVPQNLSASRPQDRQFILSSKKLLLSDSGFYLCAWSVDRGLDEQYFGPGTRLTVT.

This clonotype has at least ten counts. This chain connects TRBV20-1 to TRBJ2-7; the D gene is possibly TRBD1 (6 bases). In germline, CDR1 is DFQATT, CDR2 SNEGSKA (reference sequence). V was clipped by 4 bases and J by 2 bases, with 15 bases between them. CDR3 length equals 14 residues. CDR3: CSAMDSHGTYEQYF. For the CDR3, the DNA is TGCAGTGCTATGGACAGCCACGGGACCTACGAGCAGTACTTC.

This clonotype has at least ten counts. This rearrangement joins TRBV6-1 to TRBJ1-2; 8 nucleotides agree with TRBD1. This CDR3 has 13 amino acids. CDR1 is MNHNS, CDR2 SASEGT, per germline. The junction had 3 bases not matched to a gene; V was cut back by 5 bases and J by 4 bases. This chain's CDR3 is CASSTDRAYGYTF. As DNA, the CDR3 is TGTGCCAGCAGTACGGACAGGGCCTATGGCTACACCTTC.

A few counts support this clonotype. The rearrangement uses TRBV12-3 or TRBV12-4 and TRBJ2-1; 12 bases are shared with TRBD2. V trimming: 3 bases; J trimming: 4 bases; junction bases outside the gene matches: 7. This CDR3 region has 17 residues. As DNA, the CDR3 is TGTGCCAGCAGTTTCCTAGCGGGGGGGCCAACGTACAATGAGCAGTTCTTC. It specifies CASSFLAGGPTYNEQFF.

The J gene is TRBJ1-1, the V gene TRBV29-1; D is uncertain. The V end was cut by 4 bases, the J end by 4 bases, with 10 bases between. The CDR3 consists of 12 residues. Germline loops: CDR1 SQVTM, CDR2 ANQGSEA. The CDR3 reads CSVGSGITEAFF. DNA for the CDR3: TGCAGCGTTGGATCGGGAATCACTGAAGCTTTCTTT.

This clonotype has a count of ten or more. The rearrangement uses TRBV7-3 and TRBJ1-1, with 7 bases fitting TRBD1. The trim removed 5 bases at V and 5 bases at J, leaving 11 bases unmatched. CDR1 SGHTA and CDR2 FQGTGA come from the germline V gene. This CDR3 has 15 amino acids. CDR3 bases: TGTGCCAGCAGCCAGGGGGGATCCACGGGGACTGAAGCTTTCTTT. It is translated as CASSQGGSTGTEAFF.

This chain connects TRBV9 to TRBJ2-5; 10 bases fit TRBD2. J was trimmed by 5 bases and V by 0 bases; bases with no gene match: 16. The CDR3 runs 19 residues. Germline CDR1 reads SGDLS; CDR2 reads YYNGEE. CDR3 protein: CASSVEPPPPSGGGETQYF. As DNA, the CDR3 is TGTGCCAGCAGCGTAGAACCCCCCCCTCCTAGCGGGGGAGGTGAGACCCAGTACTTC.

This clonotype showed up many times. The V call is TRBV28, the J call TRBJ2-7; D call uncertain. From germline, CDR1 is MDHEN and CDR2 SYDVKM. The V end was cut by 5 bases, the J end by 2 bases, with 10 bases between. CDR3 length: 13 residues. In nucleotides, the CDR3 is TGTGCCAGCAGTGGAGTATACCCCTACGAGCAGTACTTC. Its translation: CASSGVYPYEQYF.

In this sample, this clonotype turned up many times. CDR3 loop: CASSFRGFTYGYTF. The CDR3 nucleotides are TGTGCCAGCAGTTTTAGGGGTTTCACCTATGGCTACACCTTC. V and J are TRBV28 and TRBJ1-2; a possible D gene is TRBD1 (5 bases). V shed 3 bases and J shed 4 bases, with 12 bases lying between them. The CDR3 runs to 14 residues. Germline CDR1 and CDR2: MDHEN and SYDVKM.

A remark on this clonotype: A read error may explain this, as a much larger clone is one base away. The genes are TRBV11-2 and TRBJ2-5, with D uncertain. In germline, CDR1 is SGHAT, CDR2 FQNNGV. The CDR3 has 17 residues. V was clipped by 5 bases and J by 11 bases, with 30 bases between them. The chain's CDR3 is CASSLGLGDDRTNEQYF. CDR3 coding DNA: TGTGCCAGCAGCCTAGGGCTCGGTGATGATAGGACCAATGAGCAGTACTTC. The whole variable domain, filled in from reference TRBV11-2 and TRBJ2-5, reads EAGVAQSPRYKIIEKRQSVAFWCNPISGHATLYWYQQILGQGPKLLIQFQNNGVVDDSQLPKDRFSAERLKGVDSTLKIQPAKLEDSAVYLCASSLGLGDDRTNEQYFGPGTRLLVL.

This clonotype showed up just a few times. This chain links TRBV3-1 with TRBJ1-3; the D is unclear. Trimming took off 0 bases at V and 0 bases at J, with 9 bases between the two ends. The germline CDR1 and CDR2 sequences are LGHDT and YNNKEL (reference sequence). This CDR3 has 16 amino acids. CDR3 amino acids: CASSQDLASSGNTIYF. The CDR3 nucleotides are TGTGCCAGCAGCCAAGATCTGGCAAGCTCTGGAAACACCATATATTTT.

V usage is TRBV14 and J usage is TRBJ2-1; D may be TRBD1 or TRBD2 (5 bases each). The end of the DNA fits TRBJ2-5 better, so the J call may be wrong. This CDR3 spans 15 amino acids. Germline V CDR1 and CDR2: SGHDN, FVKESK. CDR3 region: CASSQDRGTFKAQYF. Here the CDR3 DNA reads TGTGCCAGCAGCCAAGATCGAGGGACCTTCAAGGCCCAGTACTTC.

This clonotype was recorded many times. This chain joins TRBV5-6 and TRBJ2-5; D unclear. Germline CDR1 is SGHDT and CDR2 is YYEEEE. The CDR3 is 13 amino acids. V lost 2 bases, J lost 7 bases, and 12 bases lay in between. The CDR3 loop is CASSFGLLGTQYF. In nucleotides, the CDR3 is TGTGCCAGCAGCTTTGGTCTATTGGGGACCCAGTACTTC.

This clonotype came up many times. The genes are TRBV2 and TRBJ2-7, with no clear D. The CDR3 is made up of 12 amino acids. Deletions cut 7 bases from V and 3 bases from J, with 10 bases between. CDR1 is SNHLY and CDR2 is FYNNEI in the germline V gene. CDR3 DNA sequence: TGTGCCAGCACCGAAGATCTCTACGAGCAGTACTTC. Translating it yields CASTEDLYEQYF.

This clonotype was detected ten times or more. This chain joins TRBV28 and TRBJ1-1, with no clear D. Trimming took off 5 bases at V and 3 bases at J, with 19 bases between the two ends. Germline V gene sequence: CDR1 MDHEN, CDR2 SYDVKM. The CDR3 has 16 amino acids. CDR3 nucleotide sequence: TGTGCCAGCAGTCCCCTCTACCCGCCCCGGGACACTGAAGCTTTCTTT. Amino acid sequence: CASSPLYPPRDTEAFF.

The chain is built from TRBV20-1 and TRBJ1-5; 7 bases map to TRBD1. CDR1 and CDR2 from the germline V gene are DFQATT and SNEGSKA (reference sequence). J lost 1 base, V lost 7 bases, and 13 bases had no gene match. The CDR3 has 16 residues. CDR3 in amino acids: CSVQVQGSGSNQPQHF. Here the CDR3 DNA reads TGCAGTGTTCAAGTACAGGGGTCGGGGAGCAATCAGCCCCAGCATTTT.